The 7 T cell receptor beta chains below all came from one sample that was sequenced in a study of blood T cell repertoires in COVID-19 (dated by TCRdb to about 2020). The library was made by the immunoSEQ multiplex PCR assay. TCRdb stores this immuneACCESS table with in-frame sequences only. Part of the clones is absent; in the studies checked, under half of the shortfall reflects unresolved V genes, and no reason is known for the rest. This sample comprises under 300,000 clones, over 80% of them detected only once. The top ten clones comprise 4.6% of the sample. The sample was peripheral blood. The source of these receptors is a man between 60 and 70 years old who had recovered from COVID-19.

This clone appeared a few times. The chain recombines TRBV28 with TRBJ1-5; D unresolved. V lost 6 bases to trimming and J lost 2 bases, with 11 bases between them. The germline gives CDR1 MDHEN, CDR2 SYDVKM. The CDR3 has 14 amino acids. The CDR3 region is CASSTGAGNQPQHF. The CDR3 bases are TGTGCCAGCAGCACCGGAGCGGGCAATCAGCCCCAGCATTTT.

The chain combines TRBV7-3 with TRBJ2-1; 7 nucleotides align to TRBD2. This CDR3 region has 15 residues. Germline V CDR1 and CDR2: SGHTA, FQGTGA. The V gene end was trimmed by 5 bases and the J gene end by 5 bases; junction bases not matched to a gene: 9. The CDR3 nucleotides read TGTGCCAGCAGCCGCGGGGGAGCGTTTAACAATGAGCAGTTCTTC. The encoded protein is CASSRGGAFNNEQFF.

The J gene is TRBJ2-3, the V gene TRBV19; D perhaps matches TRBD2 (5 bases). Germline V gene data show CDR1 as LNHDA and CDR2 as SQIVND (reference sequence). The length of the CDR3 is 15 residues. Trimming took 6 bases from V and 7 from J, leaving 20 bases between them. CDR3 protein: CASRQDTRASHTQYF. DNA for the CDR3: TGTGCCAGTAGGCAAGACACTAGAGCCTCCCATACGCAGTATTTT.

The chain uses TRBV6-5 and TRBJ2-7; D possibly corresponds to TRBD2 (5 bases). In germline, CDR1 is MNHEY, CDR2 SVGAGI. The CDR3 spans 14 residues. V gave up 6 bases and J gave up 2 bases, with 14 bases separating them. The chain's CDR3 is CASSPTAGTYEQYF. The DNA for the CDR3 is TGTGCCAGCAGCCCCACGGCGGGCACCTACGAGCAGTACTTC.

V gene TRBV19 combines with J gene TRBJ2-1, with 9 bases lining up with TRBD2. The CDR3 runs 16 residues. In germline, CDR1 is LNHDA, CDR2 SQIVND (reference sequence). After removal of 3 bases from V and 7 bases from J, the junction contained 10 bases not matched to a gene. The CDR3 sequence is CASSMTGGRAINEQFF. DNA of the CDR3: TGTGCCAGTAGTATGACGGGCGGGAGGGCGATTAATGAGCAGTTCTTC.

This clone was recorded once. This rearrangement joins TRBV7-9 to TRBJ1-4; tentatively, D is TRBD1 (5 bases). The germline V gene has CDR1 SEHNR and CDR2 FQNEAQ (reference sequence). The germline V and J ends were trimmed by 1 base and 3 bases, with 12 bases remaining between them. This CDR3 is 16 amino acids long. The CDR3 reads CASSLGSGKSNEKLFF. Here the CDR3 DNA reads TGTGCCAGCAGCTTAGGATCAGGGAAATCTAATGAAAAACTGTTTTTT.

This chain connects TRBV5-4 to TRBJ1-3; a weak D match, TRBD1 (6 bases). This CDR3 has 14 amino acids. The germline gives CDR1 SGHNT, CDR2 YYREEE (reference sequence). V dropped 1 base and J dropped 2 bases, with 7 bases sitting between them. CDR3 coding DNA: TGTGCCAGCAGCTTGCCAGGGGCTGGAAACACCATATATTTT. This codes for CASSLPGAGNTIYF.